This TCR beta chain derives from a study of blood T cell repertoires in COVID-19. Study overall: The United States, Italy and Spain were the sources of the acute and convalescent COVID-19 samples. In each case, the material was cDNA or gDNA derived from T cells, B-cell-depleted T cells, or PBMCs.

In the source study's methods: Reference gene primers were amplified, and this amplification served to estimate nucleated cell counts. Clones were sequenced by immunoSEQ multiplex PCR, and TCRdb holds only the in-frame ones, with some missing. The D gene and trimming were derived from the DNA, and the V and J assignments and clone size from that table. The table includes under 95,000 clones, 60% to 75% detected once. The clonotype originates from a man aged 45-65 years with active or convalescent COVID-19. The specimen sequenced was peripheral blood.

This CDR3 is CASRVSRTSYGYTF. In DNA, the CDR3 is TGTGCCAGCAGAGTTTCAAGGACAAGCTATGGCTACACCTTC. The chain joins TRBV6-4 to TRBJ1-2, with D maybe TRBD1 (5 bases). V was pared by 6 bases and J by 4 bases, with 15 bases between. Per the germline V gene, CDR1 is MRHNA and CDR2 is SNTAGT. This CDR3 is built from 14 residues.